The 9 T cell receptor beta chains listed next were all sequenced from one sample in a study of siplizumab effects on memory and regulatory T cells (dated by TCRdb to between 2017 and 2020). The library came from the immunoSEQ multiplex PCR assay. TCRdb stores this immuneACCESS table with in-frame sequences only. Part of the clones is absent; in the studies checked, under half of the shortfall reflects unresolved V genes, and no reason is known for the rest. This sample holds some 100,000 clones; roughly 93% were observed only once. Approximately 7.1% of the sample rests with the top ten. Sequencing was carried out using CD8+ T cells sorted from blood. The receptor set was obtained from a human donor in good health.

The gene calls are TRBV27 and TRBJ1-1, with D unclear. V lost 5 bases to trimming and J lost 4 bases, with 20 bases between them. CDR1 is MNHEY, CDR2 SMNVEV, per germline (reference sequence). The CDR3 has 16 residues. Written as DNA, the CDR3 is TGTGCCAGCAGTCCCCTGCGGGTAGCAGGCCCCACTGAAGCTTTCTTT. It is translated as CASSPLRVAGPTEAFF.

The V call is TRBV27, the J call TRBJ2-7; a possible D gene is TRBD2 (6 bases). The CDR3 sequence is 14 residues long. The germline V gene encodes CDR1 MNHEY and CDR2 SMNVEV (reference sequence). The germline V and J ends were trimmed by 6 bases and 0 bases, with 12 bases remaining between them. CDR3 in DNA: TGTGCCAGCAGGCCGGGACTGACCTCCTACGAGCAGTACTTC. Translating it yields CASRPGLTSYEQYF.

J is TRBJ1-5 and V is TRBV13, with D possibly TRBD1 on 5 matching bases. This CDR3 region has 16 residues. V was clipped by 0 bases and J by 4 bases, with 13 bases between them. Germline assignment: CDR1 PRHDT and CDR2 FYEKMQ (reference sequence). CDR3 coding DNA: TGTGCCAGCAGCTTAGGCCGTGGGGGTGCGAATCAGCCCCAGCATTTT. It translates to CASSLGRGGANQPQHF.

The count of this clone is one. This chain connects TRBV7-3 to TRBJ1-2, with D unclear. This CDR3 is built from 14 residues. Trimming cost V 0 bases and J 9 bases, with 14 bases left between them. Germline CDR1 reads SGHTA; CDR2 reads FQGTGA. DNA of the CDR3: TGTGCCAGCAGCTTAACGGAGGCAGACCGGTGCTACACCTTC. Translation: CASSLTEADRCYTF.

This clone was counted a few times. The gene calls are TRBV7-8 and TRBJ1-6; tentative D call: TRBD1 (6 bases). V gave up 4 bases and J gave up 11 bases, with 9 bases separating them. The CDR3 totals 12 residues. Germline values: CDR1 SGHVS, CDR2 FQNEAQ. The CDR3 nucleotides are TGTGCCAGCAGCTCTTCAGGGGCACCCCTCCACTTT. It specifies CASSSSGAPLHF.

The chain carries TRBV25-1 and TRBJ1-3; D uncertain. Trimming removed 1 base at V and 2 bases at J, with 6 bases between. Per germline, CDR1 MGHDK and CDR2 SYGVNS. The CDR3 loop spans 14 amino acids. The chain's CDR3 is CASSESPTGNTIYF. CDR3 in DNA: TGTGCCAGCAGTGAATCCCCCACTGGAAACACCATATATTTT.

This clone was observed a single time. This sequence joins TRBV7-3 and TRBJ2-2; unclear D gene. The CDR3 is 15 residues long. The germline V and J ends were trimmed by 2 bases and 3 bases, with 10 bases remaining between them. CDR1 is SGHTA and CDR2 is FQGTGA in the germline V gene. The DNA for the CDR3 is TGTGCCAGCAGCTTAGGGTCCGGACACACCGGGGAGCTGTTTTTT. This encodes CASSLGSGHTGELFF.

The V call is TRBV29-1, the J call TRBJ2-1; 7 bases agree with TRBD1. In germline, CDR1 is SQVTM, CDR2 ANQGSEA. V lost 4 bases, J lost 4 bases, and 16 bases stayed unmatched. The CDR3 contains 17 residues. The CDR3 DNA follows: TGCAGCGTTGTCGGTGGGGGACAGCGGCCCCCTTACAATGAGCAGTTCTTC. It encodes CSVVGGGQRPPYNEQFF.

This clone was found a few times. This chain connects TRBV4-2 to TRBJ1-5; maybe TRBD1 (6 bases). Germline CDR1 is LGHNA and CDR2 is YNFKEQ. V lost 1 base and J lost 2, with 9 bases in between. The CDR3 has 15 amino acids. The CDR3: CASSQVKGGNQPQHF. In DNA form, the CDR3 reads TGTGCCAGCAGCCAAGTTAAGGGGGGCAATCAGCCCCAGCATTTT.